The rows below give T cell receptor beta chains drawn from one sample of a study of T cells expressing NK-cell markers. Each CDR3 protein gets one entry in TCRdb, which reprocessed the 5' RACE reads and gives no DNA. This sample's clone table lists some 150,000 distinct CDR3 sequences. What was sequenced was blood T cells: a sorted CD56 or NKG2C T cell subset, CD4+ or CD8+ T cells, or bulk PBMC T cells (not recorded which). These receptors originate from a woman aged 50 to 60 in good health. CDR3s include the opening cysteine and the closing phenylalanine or tryptophan.

TRBJ2-3 | TRBV9 | CASSVALGGGDTQYF
TRBJ2-4 | TRBV7-9 | CASRSQGSDKNIQYF
TRBJ2-7 | TRBV12-3/TRBV12-4 | CASSPVHGLSSYEQYF
TRBJ1-2 | TRBV7-9 | CASSPDKFYTF
TRBJ2-1 | TRBV7-9 | CASSWQWEQFF
TRBJ2-5 | TRBV29-1 | CSALAGDGTQYF
TRBJ2-1 | TRBV7-9 | CASSLRTGGGYNEQFF
TRBJ1-2 | TRBV10-3 | CATNPLQGDGYTF
TRBJ2-3 | TRBV7-3 | CASSPTSASTDTQYF
TRBJ2-1 | TRBV27 | CASSLPRRANEQFF
TRBJ2-6 | TRBV12-5 | CASGLIGAGANVLTF
TRBJ2-7 | TRBV4-1 | CASSPEGPGGSYEQYF
TRBJ1-1 | TRBV15 | CATKGMEDEAFF
TRBJ2-7 | TRBV7-6 | CASSLVTGPNSYNEQYF
TRBJ1-1 | TRBV9 | CASSVGRRNTEAFF
TRBJ2-5 | TRBV15 | CATSSYDRGQETQYF
TRBJ2-3 | TRBV11-3 | CASRGGTDTQYF
TRBJ2-2 | TRBV12-3/TRBV12-4 | CASSPGTSGRGGGELFF